A selection of T cell receptor beta chains follows, all from one sample in a study of regulatory T cells in long-lasting Graves disease. TCRdb fed the multiplex PCR reads into MiXCR, producing one record per CDR3 protein. The sample comprises about 500,000 distinct CDR3 sequences, 15% to 20% of which are singletons, and 12% rests with the top ten. The sample was also linked to a second study, of T cells in Graves' hyperthyroidism and ophthalmopathy.

Sequences were derived from peripheral blood mononuclear cells (PBMCs), sampled at new diagnosis, from a patient treated with antithyroid drugs. These receptors originate from a man between 35 and 55 years old with Graves disease. Each CDR3 is given with its conserved first and last residue. A D gene is named only where the DNA matches it firmly. Clone size is stated in some rows and not others, as once, few, many or a class when expanded.

V	size	D	J	CDR3	DNA
TRBV4-2	.	.	TRBJ2-2	CASSQEITGELLF	TGTGCCAGCAGCCAAGAAATCACCGGGGAGCTGCTTTTT
TRBV3-1	many	.	TRBJ2-5	CASEDIQETQYF	TGTGCCAGCGAGGACATACAAGAGACCCAGTACTTC
TRBV15	.	.	TRBJ2-5	CATSPPGYQETQYF	TGTGCCACCAGCCCCCCCGGGTACCAAGAGACCCAGTACTTC
TRBV29-1	many	.	TRBJ2-7	CSVTIIGDQKYF	TGCAGCGTTACTATCATAGGGGATCAGAAGTACTTC
TRBV20-1	many	.	TRBJ2-1	CSARDKYVQFF	TGCAGTGCTAGAGATAAGTACGTGCAGTTCTTC
TRBV6-2/TRBV6-3	many	TRBD2	TRBJ2-7	CASSEIGLAGVGYEQYF	TGTGCCAGCAGTGAAATTGGACTAGCGGGAGTGGGTTACGAGCAGTACTTC
TRBV12-5	many	.	TRBJ2-7	CASGTRDHLVYEQYF	TGTGCTAGTGGTACCCGGGACCACCTTGTCTACGAGCAGTACTTC
TRBV9	few	TRBD2	TRBJ2-2	CASSVLSGSTGELFF	TGTGCCAGCAGCGTGCTTAGCGGGAGCACCGGGGAGCTGTTTTTT
TRBV7-2	many	.	TRBJ2-7	CASSPGAGGSYEQYF	TGTGCCAGCTCACCGGGGGCGGGCGGATCCTACGAGCAGTACTTC
TRBV12-3/TRBV12-4	many	.	TRBJ2-7	CASSTLGGEQYF	TGTGCCAGCAGCACTCTAGGGGGCGAGCAGTACTTC
TRBV27	many	.	TRBJ2-3	CASSWYRTDTQYF	TGTGCCAGCAGTTGGTACAGAACAGATACGCAGTATTTT
TRBV12-3/TRBV12-4	.	.	TRBJ2-4	CASSLAPKYIQYF	TGTGCCAGCAGTTTAGCCCCCAAGTACATTCAGTACTTC
TRBV27	many	TRBD1	TRBJ1-2	CASSLNGQGGYGYTF	TGTGCCAGCAGTTTAAATGGACAGGGAGGCTATGGCTACACCTTC
TRBV28	many	.	TRBJ1-4	CASSRNGEKLFF	TGTGCCAGCAGTCGAAACGGTGAAAAACTGTTTTTT
TRBV15	many	TRBD1	TRBJ1-1	CATINRGRLGSDLNTEAFF	TGTGCCACCATCAACAGGGGGCGACTAGGGTCGGATCTGAACACTGAAGCTTTCTTT
TRBV30	many	.	TRBJ1-5	CAWSVTGAFNQPQHF	TGTGCCTGGAGTGTAACCGGGGCGTTCAATCAGCCCCAGCATTTT
TRBV20-1	.	.	TRBJ2-3	CSASPLGGLSSTDTQYF	TGCAGTGCTAGCCCCCTCGGAGGCCTCTCTAGCACAGATACGCAGTATTTT
TRBV24-1	many	.	TRBJ1-2	CATSGSESNGYTF	TGTGCCACCAGTGGGTCAGAGTCAAATGGCTACACCTTC
TRBV5-4	.	.	TRBJ2-1	CANSFGDFEQFF	TGTGCCAACAGCTTTGGGGACTTCGAGCAGTTCTTC
TRBV19	few	.	TRBJ1-5	CASRRGSNQPQHF	TGTGCCAGCAGGAGGGGGAGCAATCAGCCCCAGCATTTT
TRBV28	.	.	TRBJ2-7	CASAPGSYEQYF	TGTGCCAGTGCCCCCGGTAGCTACGAGCAGTACTTC
TRBV20-1	many	.	TRBJ2-4	CSALHRDKNIQYF	TGCAGTGCTTTACACAGGGACAAAAACATTCAGTACTTC
TRBV5-1	many	TRBD1	TRBJ2-5	CASRRTGGYQETQYF	TGCGCCAGCAGGCGGACAGGGGGCTACCAAGAGACCCAGTACTTC
TRBV6-2/TRBV6-3	few	TRBD2	TRBJ2-7	CASSHPTSGSTYEQYF	TGTGCCAGCAGTCATCCGACTAGCGGGAGTACTTACGAGCAGTACTTC
TRBV2	many	TRBD2	TRBJ2-7	CASSEAWASGAKGREQYF	TGTGCCAGCAGTGAAGCGTGGGCTAGCGGGGCGAAGGGGAGGGAGCAGTACTTC
TRBV20-1	.	TRBD1	TRBJ2-4	CSARGQGTLNIRYF	TGCAGTGCTAGGGGACAGGGAACCCTAAACATTCGGTACTTC
TRBV2	many	.	TRBJ2-7	CASSDNSNEQYF	TGTGCCAGCAGTGACAACAGCAACGAGCAGTACTTC
TRBV20-1	many	.	TRBJ2-3	CSAKNPRGSTDTQYF	TGCAGTGCGAAGAACCCCCGCGGGAGCACAGATACGCAGTATTTT
TRBV3-1	few	.	TRBJ1-2	CASSFKQRQERYTF	TGTGCCAGCAGCTTCAAACAGAGGCAGGAGCGTTACACCTTC
TRBV7-2	few	.	TRBJ2-5	CASSLVGTSETQYF	TGTGCCAGCAGCTTAGTCGGGACATCAGAGACCCAGTACTTC
TRBV30	many	.	TRBJ2-7	CAWSVRGNQDEQYF	TGTGCCTGGAGTGTCAGGGGAAATCAGGACGAGCAGTACTTC
TRBV7-9	few	.	TRBJ2-1	CASSSPPRLFEQFF	TGTGCCAGCAGCTCCCCCCCGCGGTTATTTGAGCAGTTCTTC
TRBV7-2	many	.	TRBJ2-3	CASSLSYSMSDTQYF	TGTGCCAGCAGCTTAAGTTACTCTATGTCAGATACGCAGTATTTT
TRBV29-1	many	TRBD1	TRBJ2-7	CSAMGQGALNEQYF	TGCAGCGCGATGGGACAGGGGGCGCTTAACGAGCAGTACTTC
TRBV7-8	many	TRBD2	TRBJ2-4	CASSQRSGTNIQYF	TGTGCCAGCAGCCAAAGAAGCGGGACCAACATTCAGTACTTC
TRBV9	few	.	TRBJ2-2	CASSVHHSTGELFF	TGTGCCAGCAGCGTACACCATTCCACCGGGGAGCTGTTTTTT
TRBV29-1	few	TRBD2	TRBJ2-1	CSVGLADNEQFF	TGCAGCGTTGGACTAGCCGACAATGAGCAGTTCTTC
TRBV12-3/TRBV12-4	many	TRBD2	TRBJ2-7	CASSSGGSGIYEQYF	TGTGCCAGCAGTTCGGGGGGTAGCGGGATTTACGAGCAGTACTTC
TRBV9	.	TRBD2	TRBJ2-1	CASSPRGSGSSYNEQFF	TGTGCCAGCAGCCCCCGGGGTAGCGGGAGCTCCTACAATGAGCAGTTCTTC
TRBV5-1	many	.	TRBJ2-7	CASSSAATAIYEQYF	TGCGCCAGCAGCTCCGCAGCGACAGCGATCTACGAGCAGTACTTC
TRBV28	many	TRBD2	TRBJ2-1	CASSQNRRLAGDMWVF	TGTGCCAGCAGCCAAAATAGGAGACTAGCGGGAGATATGTGGGTCTTC
TRBV28	many	TRBD1	TRBJ2-7	CASRRTGAYEQYF	TGTGCCAGCAGACGGACAGGGGCCTACGAGCAGTACTTC
TRBV6-1	.	.	TRBJ1-5	CASSAVSNQPQHF	TGTGCCAGCAGTGCCGTTTCCAATCAGCCCCAGCATTTT
TRBV20-1	many	.	TRBJ2-2	CSARGQNTGELFF	TGCAGTGCTAGGGGCCAGAACACCGGGGAGCTGTTTTTT
TRBV29-1	.	.	TRBJ2-7	CSVGVSSYEQYF	TGCAGCGTTGGAGTAAGCTCCTACGAGCAGTACTTC
TRBV12-3/TRBV12-4	.	TRBD1	TRBJ2-7	CATNRGTHEQYF	TGTGCCACCAACAGGGGTACCCACGAGCAGTACTTC
TRBV28	many	TRBD2	TRBJ2-5	CASSPGTSGGQETQYF	TGTGCCAGCAGTCCTGGGACTAGCGGGGGTCAAGAGACCCAGTACTTC
TRBV15	few	.	TRBJ1-4	CATSRSSANEKLFF	TGTGCCACCAGCAGATCGTCAGCTAATGAAAAACTGTTTTTT
TRBV7-2	many	.	TRBJ2-3	CASSFQGSGTDTQYF	TGTGCCAGCAGCTTCCAAGGGTCGGGGACAGATACGCAGTATTTT
TRBV2	few	TRBD1	TRBJ2-3	CARRGQSTDTQYF	TGTGCCCGCCGGGGACAGAGCACAGATACGCAGTATTTT
TRBV27	few	TRBD2	TRBJ2-7	CASSKHQTSGSIEQYF	TGTGCCAGCAGTAAACACCAGACTAGCGGGAGTATTGAGCAGTACTTC
TRBV20-1	few	.	TRBJ2-5	CSARQGWNLQETQYF	TGCAGTGCTAGACAGGGTTGGAATTTGCAAGAGACCCAGTACTTC
TRBV5-1	many	TRBD2	TRBJ2-7	CASSSRLAGTHYEQYF	TGTGCCAGCAGCTCAAGACTAGCGGGGACCCACTACGAGCAGTACTTC
TRBV10-2	.	.	TRBJ2-1	CASSRTLSYNEQFF	TGCGCCAGCAGTAGGACACTCTCCTACAATGAGCAGTTCTTC
TRBV27	.	TRBD1	TRBJ2-7	CASRHAGGQGPYEQYF	TGTGCCAGCAGACATGCAGGCGGACAGGGACCTTACGAGCAGTACTTC
TRBV11-2	.	TRBD2	TRBJ2-1	CASRKLAGGSNEQFF	TGTGCCAGCAGAAAACTAGCGGGCGGGAGCAATGAGCAGTTCTTC
TRBV28	many	TRBD1	TRBJ1-2	CASSIFPRTGEYGYTF	TGTGCCAGCAGTATATTCCCCCGGACAGGAGAATATGGCTACACCTTC
TRBV28	many	.	TRBJ1-1	CASSFWGMSMEAFF	TGTGCCAGCAGTTTTTGGGGGATGTCAATGGAAGCTTTCTTT
TRBV5-1	.	TRBD2	TRBJ2-1	CASYAGGSYNEQFF	TGCGCCAGCTACGCGGGAGGGTCGTACAATGAGCAGTTCTTC